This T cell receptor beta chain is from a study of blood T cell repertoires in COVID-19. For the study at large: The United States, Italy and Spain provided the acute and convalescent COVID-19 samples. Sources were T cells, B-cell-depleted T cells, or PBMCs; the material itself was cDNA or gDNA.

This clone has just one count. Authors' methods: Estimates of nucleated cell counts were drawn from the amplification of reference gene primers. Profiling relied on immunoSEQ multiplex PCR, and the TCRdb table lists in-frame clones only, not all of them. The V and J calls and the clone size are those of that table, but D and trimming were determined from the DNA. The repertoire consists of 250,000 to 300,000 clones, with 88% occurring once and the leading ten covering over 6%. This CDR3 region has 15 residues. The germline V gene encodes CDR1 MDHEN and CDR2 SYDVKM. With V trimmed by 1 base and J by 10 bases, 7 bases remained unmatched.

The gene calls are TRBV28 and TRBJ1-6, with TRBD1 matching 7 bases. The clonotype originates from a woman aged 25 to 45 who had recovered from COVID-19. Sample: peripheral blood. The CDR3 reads CASSLFRNRGSPLHF. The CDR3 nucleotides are TGTGCCAGCAGTTTATTCAGAAACAGGGGCTCACCCCTCCACTTT.